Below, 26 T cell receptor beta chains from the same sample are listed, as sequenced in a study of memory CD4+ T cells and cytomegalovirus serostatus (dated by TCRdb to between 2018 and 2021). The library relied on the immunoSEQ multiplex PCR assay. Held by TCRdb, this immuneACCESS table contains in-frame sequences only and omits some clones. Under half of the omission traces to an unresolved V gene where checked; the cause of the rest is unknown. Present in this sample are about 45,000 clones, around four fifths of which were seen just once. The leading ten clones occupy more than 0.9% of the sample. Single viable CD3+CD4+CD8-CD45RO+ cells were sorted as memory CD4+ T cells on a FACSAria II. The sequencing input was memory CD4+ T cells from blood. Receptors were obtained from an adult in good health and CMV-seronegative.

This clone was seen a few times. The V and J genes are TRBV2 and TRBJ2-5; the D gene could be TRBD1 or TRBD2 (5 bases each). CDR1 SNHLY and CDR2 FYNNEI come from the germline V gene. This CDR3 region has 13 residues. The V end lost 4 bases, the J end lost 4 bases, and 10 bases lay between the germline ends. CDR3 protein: CASSVLRGETQYF. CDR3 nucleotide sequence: TGTGCCAGCAGTGTACTGAGGGGAGAGACCCAGTACTTC.

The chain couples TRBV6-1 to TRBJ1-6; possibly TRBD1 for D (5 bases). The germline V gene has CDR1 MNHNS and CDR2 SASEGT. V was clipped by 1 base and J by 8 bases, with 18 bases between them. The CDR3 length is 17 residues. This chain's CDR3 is CASSEVHRIWDHSPLHF. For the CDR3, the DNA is TGTGCCAGCAGTGAAGTCCACAGGATCTGGGACCATTCACCCCTCCACTTT.

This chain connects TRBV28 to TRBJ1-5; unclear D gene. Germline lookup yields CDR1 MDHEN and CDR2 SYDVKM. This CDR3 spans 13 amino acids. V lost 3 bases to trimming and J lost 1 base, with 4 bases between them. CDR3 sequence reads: CASSFISNQPQHF. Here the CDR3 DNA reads TGTGCCAGCAGTTTTATCAGCAATCAGCCCCAGCATTTT.

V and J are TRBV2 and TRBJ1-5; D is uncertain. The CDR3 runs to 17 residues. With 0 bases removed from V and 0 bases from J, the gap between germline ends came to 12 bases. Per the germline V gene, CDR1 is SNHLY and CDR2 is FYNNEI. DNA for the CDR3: TGTGCCAGCAGTGAAGCTGGACTTGCCTTTAGCAATCAGCCCCAGCATTTT. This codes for CASSEAGLAFSNQPQHF.

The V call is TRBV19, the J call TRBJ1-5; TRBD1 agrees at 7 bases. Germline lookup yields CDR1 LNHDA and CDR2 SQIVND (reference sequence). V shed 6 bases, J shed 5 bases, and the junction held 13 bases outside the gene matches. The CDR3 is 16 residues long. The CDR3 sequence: CASSPGVRTGHQPQHF. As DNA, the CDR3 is TGTGCCAGTAGCCCAGGGGTCCGGACAGGACATCAGCCCCAGCATTTT. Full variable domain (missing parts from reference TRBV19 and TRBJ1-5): DGGITQSPKYLFRKEGQNVTLSCEQNLNHDAMYWYRQDPGQGLRLIYYSQIVNDFQKGDIAEGYSVSREKKESFPLTVTSAQKNPTAFYLCASSPGVRTGHQPQHFGDGTRLSIL.

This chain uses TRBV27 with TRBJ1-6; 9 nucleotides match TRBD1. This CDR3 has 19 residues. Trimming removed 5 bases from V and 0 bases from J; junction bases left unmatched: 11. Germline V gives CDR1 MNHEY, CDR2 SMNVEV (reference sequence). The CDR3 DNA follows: TGTGCCAGCAGTCCGGGACAGGGAGTCCCTAACTCCTATAATTCACCCCTCCACTTT. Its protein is CASSPGQGVPNSYNSPLHF.

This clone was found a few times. CDR3 sequence: CASSKDSSSYNSPLHF. In nucleotides, the CDR3 is TGTGCCAGCTCAAAGGACAGTAGCTCCTATAATTCACCCCTCCACTTT. This chain uses TRBV18 with TRBJ1-6; perhaps TRBD1 as D (6 bases). CDR1 is KGHSH, CDR2 LQKENI, per germline. V was clipped by 5 bases and J by 0 bases, with 11 bases between them. The CDR3 consists of 16 residues.

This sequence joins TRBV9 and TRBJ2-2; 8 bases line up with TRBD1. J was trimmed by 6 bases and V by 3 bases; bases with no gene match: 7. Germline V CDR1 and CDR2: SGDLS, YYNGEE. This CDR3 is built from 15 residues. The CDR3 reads CASSAGTGRSGELFF. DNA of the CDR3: TGTGCCAGCAGCGCCGGGACAGGAAGGTCCGGGGAGCTGTTTTTT.

This CDR3 is CASSVGTASTYEQYF. In DNA form, the CDR3 reads TGTGCCAGCAGCGTGGGTACGGCTAGCACCTACGAGCAGTACTTC. The genes are TRBV9 and TRBJ2-7; a possible D gene is TRBD2 (5 bases). The ends were cut back, 2 bases at V and 2 bases at J, with 14 bases in the middle. The CDR3 loop spans 15 amino acids. Germline V gene lookup returns CDR1 SGDLS and CDR2 YYNGEE.

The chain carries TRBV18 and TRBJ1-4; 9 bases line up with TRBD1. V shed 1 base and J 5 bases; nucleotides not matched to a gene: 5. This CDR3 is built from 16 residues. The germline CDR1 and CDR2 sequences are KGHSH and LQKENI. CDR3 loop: CASSPLTGTGNEKLFF. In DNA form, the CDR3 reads TGTGCCAGCTCACCACTAACCGGGACAGGGAATGAAAAACTGTTTTTT.

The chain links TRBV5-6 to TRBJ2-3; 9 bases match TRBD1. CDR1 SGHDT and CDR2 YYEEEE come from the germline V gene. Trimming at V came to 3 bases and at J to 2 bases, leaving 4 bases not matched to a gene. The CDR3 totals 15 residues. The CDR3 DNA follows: TGTGCCAGCAGCTCTGGACAGGGGATCACAGATACGCAGTATTTT. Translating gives CASSSGQGITDTQYF.

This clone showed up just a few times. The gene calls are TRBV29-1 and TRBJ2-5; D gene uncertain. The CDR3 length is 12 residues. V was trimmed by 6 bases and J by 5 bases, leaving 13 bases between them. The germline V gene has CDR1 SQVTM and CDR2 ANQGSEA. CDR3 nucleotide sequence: TGCAGCGTGTCCGCGGTTCGGGAGACCCAGTACTTC. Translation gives CSVSAVRETQYF.

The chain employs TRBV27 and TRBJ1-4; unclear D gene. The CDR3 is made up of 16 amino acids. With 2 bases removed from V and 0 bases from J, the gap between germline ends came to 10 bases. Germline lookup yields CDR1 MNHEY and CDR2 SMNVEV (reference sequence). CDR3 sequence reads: CASSLVRVATNEKLFF. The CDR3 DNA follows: TGTGCCAGCAGTTTAGTTCGGGTTGCAACTAATGAAAAACTGTTTTTT.

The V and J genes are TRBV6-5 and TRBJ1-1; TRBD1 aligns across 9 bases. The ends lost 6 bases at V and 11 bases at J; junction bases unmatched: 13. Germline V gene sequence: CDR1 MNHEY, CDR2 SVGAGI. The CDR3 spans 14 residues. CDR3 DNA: TGTGCCAGCAGGCTCACCGGGACAGGGAAAGGGGCTTTCTTT. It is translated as CASRLTGTGKGAFF.

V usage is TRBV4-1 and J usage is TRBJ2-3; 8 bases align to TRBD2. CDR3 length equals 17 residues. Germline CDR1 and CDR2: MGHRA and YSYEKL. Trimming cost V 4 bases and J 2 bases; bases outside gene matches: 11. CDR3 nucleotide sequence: TGCGCCAGCAGCCGAATACCAACTAGCGGTCTCACAGATACGCAGTATTTT. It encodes CASSRIPTSGLTDTQYF.

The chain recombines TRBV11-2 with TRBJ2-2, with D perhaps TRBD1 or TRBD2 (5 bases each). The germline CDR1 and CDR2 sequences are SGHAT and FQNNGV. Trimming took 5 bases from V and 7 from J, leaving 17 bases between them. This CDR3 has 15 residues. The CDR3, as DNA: TGTGCCAGCAGCGCTGCCGGGACCTCGAGCGGGGAGCTGTTTTTT. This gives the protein CASSAAGTSSGELFF.

The CDR3 DNA reads TGTGCCAGCAGTTTTTTTAAGGGCAGCTTGAACACTGAAGCTTTCTTT. Amino acid sequence: CASSFFKGSLNTEAFF. This chain connects TRBV28 to TRBJ1-1; no reliable D call. The V end lost 3 bases, the J end lost 0 bases, and 14 bases lay between the germline ends. Germline lookup yields CDR1 MDHEN and CDR2 SYDVKM. This CDR3 has 16 residues.

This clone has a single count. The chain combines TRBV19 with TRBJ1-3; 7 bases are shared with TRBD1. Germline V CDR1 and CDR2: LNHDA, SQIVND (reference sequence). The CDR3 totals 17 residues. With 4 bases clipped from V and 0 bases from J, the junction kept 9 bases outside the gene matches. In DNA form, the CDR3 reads TGTGCCAGTAGTACCGGACAGGAGTACCTCTCTGGAAACACCATATATTTT. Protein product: CASSTGQEYLSGNTIYF.

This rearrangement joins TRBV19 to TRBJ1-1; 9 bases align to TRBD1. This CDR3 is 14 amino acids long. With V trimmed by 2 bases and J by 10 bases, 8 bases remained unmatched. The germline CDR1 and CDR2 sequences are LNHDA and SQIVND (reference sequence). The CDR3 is CASSIRAGQGAAFF. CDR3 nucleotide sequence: TGTGCCAGTAGTATAAGGGCGGGACAGGGTGCAGCTTTCTTT.

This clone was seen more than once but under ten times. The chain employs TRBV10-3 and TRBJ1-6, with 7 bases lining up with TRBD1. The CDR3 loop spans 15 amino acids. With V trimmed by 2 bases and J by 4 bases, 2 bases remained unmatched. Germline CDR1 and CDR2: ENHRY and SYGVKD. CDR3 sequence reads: CAISETGQYNSPLHF. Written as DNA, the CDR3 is TGTGCCATCAGTGAGACGGGACAGTATAATTCACCCCTCCACTTT.

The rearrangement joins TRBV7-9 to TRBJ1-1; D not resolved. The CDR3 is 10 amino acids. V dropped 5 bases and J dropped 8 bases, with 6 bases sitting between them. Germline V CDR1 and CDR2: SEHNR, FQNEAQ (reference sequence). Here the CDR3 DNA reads TGTGCCAGCAGCGCCACCGAAGCTTTCTTT. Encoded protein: CASSATEAFF.

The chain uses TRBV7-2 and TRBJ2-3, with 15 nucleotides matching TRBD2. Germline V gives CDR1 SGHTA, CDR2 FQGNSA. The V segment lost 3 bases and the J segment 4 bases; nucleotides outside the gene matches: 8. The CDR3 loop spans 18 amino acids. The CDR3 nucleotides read TGTGCCAGCAGCTTTTCCAGGACTAGCGGGGGGGTGGCAGATACGCAGTATTTT. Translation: CASSFSRTSGGVADTQYF.

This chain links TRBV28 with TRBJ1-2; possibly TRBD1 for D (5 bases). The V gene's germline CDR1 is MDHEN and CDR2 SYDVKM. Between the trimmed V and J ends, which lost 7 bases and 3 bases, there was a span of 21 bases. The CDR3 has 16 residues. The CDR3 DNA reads TGTGCCAGCACCCTGACCACTCTTGGGGGTGACTATGGCTACACCTTC. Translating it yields CASTLTTLGGDYGYTF.

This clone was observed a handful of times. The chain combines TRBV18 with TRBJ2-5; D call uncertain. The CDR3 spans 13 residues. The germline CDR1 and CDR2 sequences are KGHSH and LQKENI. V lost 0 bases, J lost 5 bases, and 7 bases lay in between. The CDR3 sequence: CASSPPVTETQYF. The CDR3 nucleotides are TGTGCCAGCTCACCACCGGTAACGGAGACCCAGTACTTC. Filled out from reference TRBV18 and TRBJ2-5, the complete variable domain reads NAGVMQNPRHLVRRRGQEARLRCSPMKGHSHVYWYRQLPEEGLKFMVYLQKENIIDESGMPKERFSAEFPKEGPSILRIQQVVRGDSAAYFCASSPPVTETQYFGPGTRLLVL.

The chain's CDR3 is CASSSDRGPGGELFF. The CDR3 DNA sequence: TGTGCCAGCAGTTCTGACAGGGGGCCGGGCGGGGAGCTGTTTTTT. V and J are TRBV28 and TRBJ2-2, with 10 positions matching TRBD1. Germline CDR1 and CDR2: MDHEN and SYDVKM. Unmatched junction bases numbered 6, after V lost 4 bases and J lost 7 bases. The CDR3 contains 15 residues. Full variable domain (rest looked up from reference TRBV28 and TRBJ2-2): DVKVTQSSRYLVKRTGEKVFLECVQDMDHENMFWYRQDPGLGLRLIYFSYDVKMKEKGDIPEGYSVSREKKERFSLILESASTNQTSMYLCASSSDRGPGGELFFGEGSRLTVL.

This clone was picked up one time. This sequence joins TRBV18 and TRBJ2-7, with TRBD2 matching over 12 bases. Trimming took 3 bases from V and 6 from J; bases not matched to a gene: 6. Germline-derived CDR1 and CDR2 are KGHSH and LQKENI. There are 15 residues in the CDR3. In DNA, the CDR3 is TGTGCCAGCTCACCGACTAGCGGGGGACGCGGCGAGCAGTACTTC. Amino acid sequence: CASSPTSGGRGEQYF.